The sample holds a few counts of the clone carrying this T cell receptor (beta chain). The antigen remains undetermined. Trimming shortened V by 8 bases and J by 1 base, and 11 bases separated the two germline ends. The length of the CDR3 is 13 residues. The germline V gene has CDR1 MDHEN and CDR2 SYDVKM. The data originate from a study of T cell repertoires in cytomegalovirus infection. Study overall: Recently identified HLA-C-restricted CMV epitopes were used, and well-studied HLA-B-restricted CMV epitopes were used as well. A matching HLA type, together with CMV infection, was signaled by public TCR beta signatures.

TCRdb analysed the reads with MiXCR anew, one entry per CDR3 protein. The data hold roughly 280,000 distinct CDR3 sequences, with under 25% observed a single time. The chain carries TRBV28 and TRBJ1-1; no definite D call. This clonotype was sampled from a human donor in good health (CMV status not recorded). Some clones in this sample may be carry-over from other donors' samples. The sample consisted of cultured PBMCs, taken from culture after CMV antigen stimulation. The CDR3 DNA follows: TGTGCCAGCGTGGGGAATAGGAACACTGAAGCTTTCTTT. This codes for CASVGNRNTEAFF.